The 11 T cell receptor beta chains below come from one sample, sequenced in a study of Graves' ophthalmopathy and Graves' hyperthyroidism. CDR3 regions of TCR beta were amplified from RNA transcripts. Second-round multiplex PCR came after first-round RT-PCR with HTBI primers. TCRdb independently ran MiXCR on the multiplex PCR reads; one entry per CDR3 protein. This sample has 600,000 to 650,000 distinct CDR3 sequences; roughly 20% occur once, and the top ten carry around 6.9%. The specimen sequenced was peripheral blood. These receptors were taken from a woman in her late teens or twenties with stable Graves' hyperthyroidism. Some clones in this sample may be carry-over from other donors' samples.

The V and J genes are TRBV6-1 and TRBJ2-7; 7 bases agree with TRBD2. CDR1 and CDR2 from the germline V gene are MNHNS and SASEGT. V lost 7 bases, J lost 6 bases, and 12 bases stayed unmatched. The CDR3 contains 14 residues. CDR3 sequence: CASTQGGRDFEQYF. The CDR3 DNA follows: TGTGCCAGCACTCAGGGAGGGCGCGACTTCGAGCAGTACTTC.

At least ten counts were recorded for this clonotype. The CDR3 region has the DNA TGTGCCAGCAGCCCTCCGACAGGGAGGGCTGAAGCTTTCTTT. Its protein is CASSPPTGRAEAFF. The V gene is TRBV7-9, the J gene TRBJ1-1, with TRBD1 matching 7 bases. V was clipped by 5 bases and J by 6 bases; unmatched bases: 9. The CDR3 has 14 amino acids. The germline gives CDR1 SEHNR, CDR2 FQNEAQ (reference sequence).

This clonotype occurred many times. The CDR3: CSAAGRQGQGTYEQYF. The CDR3, as DNA: TGCAGTGCTGCCGGACGCCAGGGACAGGGGACCTACGAGCAGTACTTC. The V call is TRBV20-1, the J call TRBJ2-7; the match to TRBD1 covers 10 bases. V lost 5 bases to trimming and J lost 2 bases; unmatched junction nucleotides: 12. Germline CDR1 and CDR2: DFQATT and SNEGSKA (reference sequence). The CDR3 sequence is 16 residues long.

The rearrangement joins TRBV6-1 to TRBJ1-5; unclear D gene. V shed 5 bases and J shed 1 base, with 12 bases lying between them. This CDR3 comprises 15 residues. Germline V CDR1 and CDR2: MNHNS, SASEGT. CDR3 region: CASSILWQSNQPQHF. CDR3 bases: TGTGCCAGCAGTATCTTGTGGCAGAGCAATCAGCCCCAGCATTTT.

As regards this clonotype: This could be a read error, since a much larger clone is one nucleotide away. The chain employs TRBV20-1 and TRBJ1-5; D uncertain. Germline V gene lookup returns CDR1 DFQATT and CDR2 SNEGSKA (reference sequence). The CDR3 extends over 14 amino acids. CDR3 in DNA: TGCTGTGCTAGAGTGGAAGAGTGGGGTCAGCCCCAGCATTTT. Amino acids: CCARVEEWGQPQHF.

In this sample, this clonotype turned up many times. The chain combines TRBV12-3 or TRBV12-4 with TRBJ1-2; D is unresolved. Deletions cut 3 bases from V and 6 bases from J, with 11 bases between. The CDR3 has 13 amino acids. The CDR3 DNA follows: TGTGCCAGCAGTTTCGACGGACGGGATGGCTACACCTTC. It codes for CASSFDGRDGYTF.

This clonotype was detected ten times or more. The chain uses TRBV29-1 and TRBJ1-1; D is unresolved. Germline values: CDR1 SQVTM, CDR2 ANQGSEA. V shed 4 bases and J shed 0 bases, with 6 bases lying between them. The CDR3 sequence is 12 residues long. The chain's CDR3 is CSVVGMNTEAFF. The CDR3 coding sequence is TGCAGCGTTGTGGGGATGAACACTGAAGCTTTCTTT.

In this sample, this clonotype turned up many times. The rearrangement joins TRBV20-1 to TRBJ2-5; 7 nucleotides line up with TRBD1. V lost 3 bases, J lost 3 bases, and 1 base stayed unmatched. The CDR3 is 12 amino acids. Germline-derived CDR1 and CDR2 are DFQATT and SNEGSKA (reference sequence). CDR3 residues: CSASGQEETQYF. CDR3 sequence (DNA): TGCAGTGCTAGCGGACAGGAAGAGACCCAGTACTTC.

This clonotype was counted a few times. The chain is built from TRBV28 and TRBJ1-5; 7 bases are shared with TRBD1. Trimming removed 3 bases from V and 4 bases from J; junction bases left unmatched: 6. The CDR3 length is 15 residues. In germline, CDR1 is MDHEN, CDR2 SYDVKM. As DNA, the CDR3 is TGTGCCAGCAGTTTTTCGACAGGGTGGAATCAGCCCCAGCATTTT. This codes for CASSFSTGWNQPQHF.

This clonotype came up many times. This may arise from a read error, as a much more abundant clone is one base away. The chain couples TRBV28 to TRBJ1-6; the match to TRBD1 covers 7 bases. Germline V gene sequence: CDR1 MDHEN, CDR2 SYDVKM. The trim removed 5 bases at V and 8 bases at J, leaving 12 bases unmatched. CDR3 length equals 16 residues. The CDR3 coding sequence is TGTGCCAGCAGTGAGCAGAAGACAGGGTATGATTCACCCCTCCACTTT. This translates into CASSEQKTGYDSPLHF.

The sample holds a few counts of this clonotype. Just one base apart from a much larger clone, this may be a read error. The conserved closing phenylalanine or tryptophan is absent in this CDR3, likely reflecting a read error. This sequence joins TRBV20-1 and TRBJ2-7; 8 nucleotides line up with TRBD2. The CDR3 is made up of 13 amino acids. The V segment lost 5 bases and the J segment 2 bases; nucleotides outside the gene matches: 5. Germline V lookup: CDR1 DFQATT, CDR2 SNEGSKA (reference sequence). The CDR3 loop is CSALLAAAYEQYY. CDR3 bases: TGCAGTGCTTTACTAGCGGCCGCCTACGAGCAGTACTAC.